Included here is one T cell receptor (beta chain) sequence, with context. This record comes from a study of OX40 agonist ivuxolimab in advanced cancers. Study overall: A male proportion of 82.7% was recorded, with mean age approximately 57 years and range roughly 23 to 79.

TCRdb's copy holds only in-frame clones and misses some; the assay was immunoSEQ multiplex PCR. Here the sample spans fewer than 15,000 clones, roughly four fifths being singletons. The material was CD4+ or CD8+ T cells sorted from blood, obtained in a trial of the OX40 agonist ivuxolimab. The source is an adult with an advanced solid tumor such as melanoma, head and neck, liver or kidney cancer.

The chain's CDR3 is CSVGLAGVQETQYF. CDR3 DNA sequence: TGCAGCGTGGGGCTAGCGGGGGTCCAAGAGACCCAGTACTTC. The genes are TRBV29-1 and TRBJ2-5, with 10 bases identical to TRBD2. Germline V CDR1 and CDR2: SQVTM, ANQGSEA. V gave up 6 bases and J gave up 1 base; unmatched junction bases: 5. This CDR3 has 14 residues.